What follows describes a single T cell receptor beta chain. Its antigen is currently unknown. The data were taken from a study of lymphopenia after photon versus proton radiotherapy. Findings of the study overall: After lymphocyte nadir, photon-treated repertoires showed oligoclonal expansion, especially CD8+ Temra.

Only in-frame clones appear in the TCRdb table, and some are missing; sequencing was by immunoSEQ multiplex PCR. In the table there are some 6,100 clones, about 89% of which are singletons. The CDR3 totals 14 residues. Germline V gene data show CDR1 as SGHRS and CDR2 as YFSETQ. J gave up 2 bases and V 5 bases, and 1 base lay outside the gene matches. Specimen: peripheral blood, collected from a patient treated with photon-based radiotherapy. This TCR was sampled from a man aged 55 to 70 with cholangiocarcinoma. The gene calls are TRBV5-1 and TRBJ2-3; 11 nucleotides match TRBD2. The CDR3 DNA follows: TGCGCCAGCAGGACTAGCGGGGACACAGATACGCAGTATTTT. This codes for CASRTSGDTDTQYF.